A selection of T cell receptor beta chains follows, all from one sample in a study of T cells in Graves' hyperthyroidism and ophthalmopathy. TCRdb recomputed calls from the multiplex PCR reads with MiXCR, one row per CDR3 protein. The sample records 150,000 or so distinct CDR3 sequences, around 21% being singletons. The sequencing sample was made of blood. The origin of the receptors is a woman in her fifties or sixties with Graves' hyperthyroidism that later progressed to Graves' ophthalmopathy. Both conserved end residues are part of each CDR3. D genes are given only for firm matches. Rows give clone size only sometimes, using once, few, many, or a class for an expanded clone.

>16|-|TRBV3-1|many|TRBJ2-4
CASSPIRGGAKNIQYF
TGTGCCAGCAGCCCAATCAGGGGTGGGGCCAAAAACATTCAGTACTTC
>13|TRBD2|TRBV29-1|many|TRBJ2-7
CSVGLAGGWEQYF
TGCAGCGTTGGTCTAGCGGGAGGGTGGGAGCAGTACTTC
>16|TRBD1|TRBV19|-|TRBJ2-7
CASSMGAGQGSYEQYF
TGTGCCAGTAGTATGGGCGCGGGACAGGGCTCCTACGAGCAGTACTTC
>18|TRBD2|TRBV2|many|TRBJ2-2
CASSENPGTSGSAGELFF
TGTGCCAGCAGTGAAAACCCTGGGACTAGCGGGAGCGCCGGGGAGCTGTTTTTT
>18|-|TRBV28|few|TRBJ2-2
CASSSNSRPERRAGELFF
TGTGCCAGCAGTTCAAACTCCCGACCAGAAAGGAGGGCCGGGGAGCTGTTTTTT
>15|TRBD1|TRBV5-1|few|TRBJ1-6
CASRELTGADSPLHF
TGCGCCAGCAGAGAACTCACAGGGGCCGATTCACCCCTCCACTTT
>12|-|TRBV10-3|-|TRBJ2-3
CAISELTDTQYF
TGTGCCATCAGTGAGCTGACAGATACGCAGTATTTT
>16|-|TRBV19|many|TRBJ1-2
CASSTAAEASGYGYTF
TGTGCCAGTAGTACAGCCGCGGAAGCGTCGGGCTATGGCTACACCTTC
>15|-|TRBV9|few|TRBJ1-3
CASSVGPDPGNTIYF
TGTGCCAGCAGCGTAGGCCCGGACCCTGGAAACACCATATATTTT
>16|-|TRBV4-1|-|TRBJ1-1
CASSQRQDSPVTEAFF
TGCGCCAGCAGCCAGCGCCAGGACAGCCCCGTTACTGAAGCTTTCTTT
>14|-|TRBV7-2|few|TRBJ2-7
CASSNYIGLYEQYF
TGTGCCAGCAGCAATTATATAGGCCTCTACGAGCAGTACTTC
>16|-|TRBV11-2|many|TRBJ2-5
CASSLVPGKLQETQYF
TGTGCCAGCAGCTTAGTCCCAGGAAAACTGCAAGAGACCCAGTACTTC
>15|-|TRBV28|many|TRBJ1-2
CASSLGGGVRYGYTF
TGTGCCAGCAGTTTGGGTGGAGGGGTGCGCTATGGCTACACCTTC
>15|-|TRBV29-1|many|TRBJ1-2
CSVEVMSGVGYGYTF
TGCAGCGTTGAAGTAATGTCAGGGGTGGGCTATGGCTACACCTTC
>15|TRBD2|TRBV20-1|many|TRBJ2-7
CSARSRLAGGYEQYF
TGCAGTGCTAGATCAAGACTAGCGGGAGGATACGAGCAGTACTTC
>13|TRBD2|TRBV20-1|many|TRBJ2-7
CSATRDYNYEQYF
TGCAGTGCTACCCGGGACTACAACTACGAGCAGTACTTC
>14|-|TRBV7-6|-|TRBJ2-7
CASSVGGFAYEQYF
TGTGCCAGCAGCGTAGGGGGGTTCGCCTACGAGCAGTACTTC
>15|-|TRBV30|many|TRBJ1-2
CAWSSRPMMGYGYTF
TGTGCCTGGAGTTCAAGGCCTATGATGGGCTATGGCTACACCTTC
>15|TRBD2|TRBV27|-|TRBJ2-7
CASSPGAGGAYEQYF
TGTGCCAGCAGCCCTGGGGCGGGAGGGGCCTACGAGCAGTACTTC
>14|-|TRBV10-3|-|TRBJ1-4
CAISESGGGEKLFF
TGTGCCATCAGTGAGTCAGGGGGAGGAGAAAAACTGTTTTTT